This T cell receptor beta chain was observed in a study of shared clonotypes between healthy human individuals. The assay was immunoSEQ multiplex PCR, and TCRdb's table has in-frame clones only and misses some. The sample has around 2,000,000 clones, 95% seen once; the top ten hold about 0.13%. Study-wide points: Generally, naive subsets came out with larger estimated richness than memory subsets. The study found about 5% of naive CD4 clonotypes shared across a handful of donors. It was the non-shared clonotypes that had lower generation probabilities than clonotypes shared by all four donors.

With regard to this clone: The antigen is unknown. An end of the junction differs from the germline gene, which may be a read error.

Germline lookup yields CDR1 MNHEY and CDR2 SMNVEV (reference sequence). The CDR3 extends over 14 amino acids. The TCR was taken from a man aged 18 to 30 in good health. The sample taken for sequencing was naive CD4+ T cells sorted from blood. The subset: CD45RA+ positively selected. This chain joins TRBV27 and TRBJ1-6; D is unclear. The CDR3 DNA sequence: TGTGCCAGCAGTCCCCTACCTACTTATTCTCCCCTCCACTTT. It specifies CASSPLPTYSPLHF.